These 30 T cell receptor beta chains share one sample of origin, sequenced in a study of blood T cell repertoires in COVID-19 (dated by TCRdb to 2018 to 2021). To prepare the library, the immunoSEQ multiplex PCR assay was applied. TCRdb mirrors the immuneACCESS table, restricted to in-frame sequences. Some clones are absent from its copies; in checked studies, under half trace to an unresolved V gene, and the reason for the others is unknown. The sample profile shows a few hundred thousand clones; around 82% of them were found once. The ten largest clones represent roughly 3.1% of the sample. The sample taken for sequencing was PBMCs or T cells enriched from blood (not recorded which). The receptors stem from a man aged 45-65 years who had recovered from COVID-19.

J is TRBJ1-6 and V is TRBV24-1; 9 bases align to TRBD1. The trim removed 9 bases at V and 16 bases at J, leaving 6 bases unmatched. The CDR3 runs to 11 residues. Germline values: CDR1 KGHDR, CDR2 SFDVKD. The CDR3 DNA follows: TGTGCCACCCCCAGGGACAGGGAACTCCACTTT. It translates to CATPRDRELHF.

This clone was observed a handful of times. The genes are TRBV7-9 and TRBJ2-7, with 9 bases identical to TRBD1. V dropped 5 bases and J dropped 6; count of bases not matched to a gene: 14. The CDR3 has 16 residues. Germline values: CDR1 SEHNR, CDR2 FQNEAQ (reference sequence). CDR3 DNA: TGTGCCAGCAGCGTCCGGATGGGACAGGGTGGGGGCGAGCAGTACTTC. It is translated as CASSVRMGQGGGEQYF.

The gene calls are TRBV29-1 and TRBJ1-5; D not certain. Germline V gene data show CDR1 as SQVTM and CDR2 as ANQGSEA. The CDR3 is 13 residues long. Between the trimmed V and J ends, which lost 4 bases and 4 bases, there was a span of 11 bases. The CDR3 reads CSVARSGNQPQHF. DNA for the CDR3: TGCAGCGTTGCGAGGAGTGGGAATCAGCCCCAGCATTTT.

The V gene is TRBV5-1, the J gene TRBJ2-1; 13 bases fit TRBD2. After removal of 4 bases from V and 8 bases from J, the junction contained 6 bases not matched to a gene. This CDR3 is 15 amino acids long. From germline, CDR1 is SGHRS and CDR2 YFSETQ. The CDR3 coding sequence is TGCGCCAGCAGCCCCGGACTAGCGGGAGTAGATGAGCAGTTCTTC. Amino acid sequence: CASSPGLAGVDEQFF.

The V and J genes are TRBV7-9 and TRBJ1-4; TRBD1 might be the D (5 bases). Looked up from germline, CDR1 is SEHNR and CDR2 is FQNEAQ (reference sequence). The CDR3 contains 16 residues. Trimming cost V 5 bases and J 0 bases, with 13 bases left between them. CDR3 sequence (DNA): TGTGCCAGCAGCCCTCGGGGGGGGGCAACTAATGAAAAACTGTTTTTT. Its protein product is CASSPRGGATNEKLFF.

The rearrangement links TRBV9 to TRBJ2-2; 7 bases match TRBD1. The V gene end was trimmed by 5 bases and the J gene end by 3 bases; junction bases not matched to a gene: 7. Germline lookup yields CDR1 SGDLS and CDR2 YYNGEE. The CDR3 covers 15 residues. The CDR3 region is CASRPGQRYTGELFF. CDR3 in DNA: TGTGCCAGCAGACCGGGACAGCGGTACACCGGGGAGCTGTTTTTT. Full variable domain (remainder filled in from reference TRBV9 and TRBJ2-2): DSGVTQTPKHLITATGQRVTLRCSPRSGDLSVYWYQQSLDQGLQFLIQYYNGEERAKGNILERFSAQQFPDLHSELNLSSLELGDSALYFCASRPGQRYTGELFFGEGSRLTVL.

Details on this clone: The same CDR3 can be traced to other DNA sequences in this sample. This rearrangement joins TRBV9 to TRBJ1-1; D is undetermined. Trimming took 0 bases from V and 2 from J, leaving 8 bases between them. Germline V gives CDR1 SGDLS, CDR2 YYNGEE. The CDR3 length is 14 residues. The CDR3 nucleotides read TGTGCCAGCAGCGTAGAACAGACAAACACTGAAGCTTTCTTT. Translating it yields CASSVEQTNTEAFF.

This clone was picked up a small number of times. The CDR3 nucleotides are TGTGCCATCAGTGATAGGGGTTTCTATGGCTACACCTTC. Translating gives CAISDRGFYGYTF. V is TRBV10-3 and J is TRBJ1-2; weak D call: TRBD1 (5 bases). The germline CDR1 and CDR2 sequences are ENHRY and SYGVKD. With 3 bases removed from V and 4 bases from J, the gap between germline ends came to 9 bases. The CDR3 loop spans 13 amino acids.

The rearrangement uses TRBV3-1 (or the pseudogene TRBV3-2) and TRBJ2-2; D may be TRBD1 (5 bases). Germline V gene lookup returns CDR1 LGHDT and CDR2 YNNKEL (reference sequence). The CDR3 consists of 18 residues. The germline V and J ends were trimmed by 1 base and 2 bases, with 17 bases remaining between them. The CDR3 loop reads CASSQGLQGYVNTGELFF. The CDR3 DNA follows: TGTGCCAGCAGCCAAGGTTTGCAGGGTTATGTAAACACCGGGGAGCTGTTTTTT.

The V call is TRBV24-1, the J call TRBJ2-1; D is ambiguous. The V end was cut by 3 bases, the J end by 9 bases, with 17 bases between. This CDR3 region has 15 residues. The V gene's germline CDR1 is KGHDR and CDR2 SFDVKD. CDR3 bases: TGTGCCACCAGTGATCAATCGCGGCCGGGTGGTGAGCAGTTCTTC. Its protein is CATSDQSRPGGEQFF.

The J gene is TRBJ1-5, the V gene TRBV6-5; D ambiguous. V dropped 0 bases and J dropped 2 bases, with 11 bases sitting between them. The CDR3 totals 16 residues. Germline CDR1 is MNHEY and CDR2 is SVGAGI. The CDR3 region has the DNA TGTGCCAGCAGTTACTCAGGAGGTTTAGGCAATCAGCCCCAGCATTTT. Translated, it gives CASSYSGGLGNQPQHF.

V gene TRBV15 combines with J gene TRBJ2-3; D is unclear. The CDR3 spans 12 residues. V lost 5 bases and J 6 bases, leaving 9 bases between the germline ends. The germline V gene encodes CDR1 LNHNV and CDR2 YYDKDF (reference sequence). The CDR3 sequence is CATSGVSDTQYF. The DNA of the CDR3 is TGTGCCACCAGCGGAGTATCGGATACGCAGTATTTT.

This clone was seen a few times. DNA of the CDR3: TGTGCCAGCAGTGTTCCGAGTAAAAGGGGAAACATTCAGTACTTC. It codes for CASSVPSKRGNIQYF. The chain has TRBV25-1 and TRBJ2-4; maybe TRBD1 (5 bases). V lost 4 bases and J lost 6, with 16 bases in between. The CDR3 extends over 15 amino acids. Germline CDR1 is MGHDK and CDR2 is SYGVNS.

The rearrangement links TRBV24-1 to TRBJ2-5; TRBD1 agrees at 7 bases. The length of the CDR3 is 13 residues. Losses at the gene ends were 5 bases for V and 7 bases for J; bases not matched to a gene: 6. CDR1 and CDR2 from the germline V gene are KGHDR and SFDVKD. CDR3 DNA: TGTGCCACCAGTGGGCAGGGGGAGTGGACCCAGTACTTC. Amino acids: CATSGQGEWTQYF.

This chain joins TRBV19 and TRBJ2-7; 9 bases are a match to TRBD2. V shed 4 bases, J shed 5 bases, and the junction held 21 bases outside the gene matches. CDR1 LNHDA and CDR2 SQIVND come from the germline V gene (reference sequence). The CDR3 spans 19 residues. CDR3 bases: TGTGCCAGTAGTAGAGCGGAGACTAGCGGATACCCTACAAAACACGAGCAGTACTTC. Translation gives CASSRAETSGYPTKHEQYF.

DNA of the CDR3: TGCGCCAGCAGGATGGCGGGGGGCTCAAACGAGCAGTTCTTC. It translates to CASRMAGGSNEQFF. This sequence joins TRBV10-2 and TRBJ2-1; 8 bases match TRBD2. V lost 6 bases to trimming and J lost 10 bases; unmatched junction nucleotides: 11. Germline V CDR1 and CDR2: WSHSY, SAAADI. CDR3 length: 14 residues.

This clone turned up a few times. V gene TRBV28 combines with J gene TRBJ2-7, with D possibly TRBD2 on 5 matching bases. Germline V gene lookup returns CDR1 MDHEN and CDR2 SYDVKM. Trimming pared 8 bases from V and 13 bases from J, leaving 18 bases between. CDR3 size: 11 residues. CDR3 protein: CASSTKAGIYF. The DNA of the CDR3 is TGTGCCAGCTCAACTAAGGCCGGGATCTACTTC.

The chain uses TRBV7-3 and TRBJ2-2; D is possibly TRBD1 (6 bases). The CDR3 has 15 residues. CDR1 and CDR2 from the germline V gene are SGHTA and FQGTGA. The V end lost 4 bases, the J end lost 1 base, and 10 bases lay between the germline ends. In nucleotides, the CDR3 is TGTGCCAGCAGCTCGACAGGAGAGAACACCGGGGAGCTGTTTTTT. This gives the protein CASSSTGENTGELFF.

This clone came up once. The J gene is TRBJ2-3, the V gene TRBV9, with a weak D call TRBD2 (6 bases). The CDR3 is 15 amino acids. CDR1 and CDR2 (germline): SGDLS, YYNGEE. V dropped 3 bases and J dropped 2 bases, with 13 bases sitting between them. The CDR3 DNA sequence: TGTGCCAGCAGCGCCCGGGACTCCAACACAGATACGCAGTATTTT. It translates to CASSARDSNTDTQYF. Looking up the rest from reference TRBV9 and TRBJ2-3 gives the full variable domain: DSGVTQTPKHLITATGQRVTLRCSPRSGDLSVYWYQQSLDQGLQFLIQYYNGEERAKGNILERFSAQQFPDLHSELNLSSLELGDSALYFCASSARDSNTDTQYFGPGTRLTVL.

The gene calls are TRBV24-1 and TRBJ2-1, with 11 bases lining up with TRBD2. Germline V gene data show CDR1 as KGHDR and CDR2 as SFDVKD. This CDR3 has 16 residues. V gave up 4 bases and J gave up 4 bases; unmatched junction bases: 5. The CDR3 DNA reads TGTGCCACCAGTGAAACTAGCGGGAGTCTATACAATGAGCAGTTCTTC. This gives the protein CATSETSGSLYNEQFF.

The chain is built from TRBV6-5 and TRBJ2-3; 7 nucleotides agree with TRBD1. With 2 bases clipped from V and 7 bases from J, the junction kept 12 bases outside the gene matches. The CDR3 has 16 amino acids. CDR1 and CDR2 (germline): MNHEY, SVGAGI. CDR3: CASSYATPGQKNTQYF. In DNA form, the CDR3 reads TGTGCCAGCAGTTACGCAACTCCGGGACAGAAGAATACGCAGTATTTT.

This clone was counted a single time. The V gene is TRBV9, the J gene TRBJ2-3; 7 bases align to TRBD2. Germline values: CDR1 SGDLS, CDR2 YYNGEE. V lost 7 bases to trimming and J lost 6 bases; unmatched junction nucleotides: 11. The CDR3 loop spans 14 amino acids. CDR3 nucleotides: TGTGCCAGCCGGGGGGTATCCCCAGGGGATACGCAGTATTTT. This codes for CASRGVSPGDTQYF.

The DNA for the CDR3 is TGTGCCAGCAGCTTGCACAGGGGGAGGGACAGGTCCTACGAGCAGTACTTC. This gives the protein CASSLHRGRDRSYEQYF. This sequence joins TRBV11-2 and TRBJ2-7, with D possibly TRBD1 on 8 matching bases. This CDR3 is 17 amino acids long. Germline V gives CDR1 SGHAT, CDR2 FQNNGV. The germline V and J ends were trimmed by 3 bases and 1 base, with 19 bases remaining between them.

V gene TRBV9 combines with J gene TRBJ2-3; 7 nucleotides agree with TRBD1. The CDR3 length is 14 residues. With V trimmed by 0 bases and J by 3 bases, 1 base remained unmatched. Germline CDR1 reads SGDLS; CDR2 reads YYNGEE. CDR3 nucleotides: TGTGCCAGCAGCGTAGTACAGGGGACAGATACGCAGTATTTT. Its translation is CASSVVQGTDTQYF.

The CDR3 protein is CASSLSTSTYEQYF. In DNA, the CDR3 is TGTGCCAGTAGTTTATCGACTAGCACCTACGAGCAGTACTTC. This sequence joins TRBV19 and TRBJ2-7, with TRBD2 matching over 7 bases. The CDR3 has 14 residues. The germline CDR1 and CDR2 sequences are LNHDA and SQIVND (reference sequence). The junction had 6 bases not matched to a gene; V was cut back by 5 bases and J by 2 bases.

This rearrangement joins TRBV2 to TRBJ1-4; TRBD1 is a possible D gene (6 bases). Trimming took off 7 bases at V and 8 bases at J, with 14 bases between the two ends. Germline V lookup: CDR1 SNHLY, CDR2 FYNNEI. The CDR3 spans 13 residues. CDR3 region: CASKGPGEEKLFF. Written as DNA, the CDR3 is TGTGCCAGCAAGGGCCCAGGGGAAGAAAAACTGTTTTTT.

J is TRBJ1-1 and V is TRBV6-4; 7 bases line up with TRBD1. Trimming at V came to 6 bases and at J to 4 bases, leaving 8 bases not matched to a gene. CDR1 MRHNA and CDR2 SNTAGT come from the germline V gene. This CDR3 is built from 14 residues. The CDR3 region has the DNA TGTGCCAGCAGGGCCGACAGGGTGGCCACTGAAGCTTTCTTT. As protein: CASRADRVATEAFF.

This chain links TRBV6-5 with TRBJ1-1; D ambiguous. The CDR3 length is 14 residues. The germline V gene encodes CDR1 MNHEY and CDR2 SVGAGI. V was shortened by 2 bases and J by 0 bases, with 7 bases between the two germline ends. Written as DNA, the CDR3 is TGTGCCAGCAGTTACGTCCGAGTGAACACTGAAGCTTTCTTT. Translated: CASSYVRVNTEAFF.

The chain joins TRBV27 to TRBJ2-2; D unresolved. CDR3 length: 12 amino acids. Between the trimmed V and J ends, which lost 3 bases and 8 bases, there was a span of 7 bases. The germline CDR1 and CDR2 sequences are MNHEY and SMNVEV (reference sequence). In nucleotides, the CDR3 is TGTGCCAGCAGTTTGAACGAGGGGGAGCTGTTTTTT. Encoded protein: CASSLNEGELFF.

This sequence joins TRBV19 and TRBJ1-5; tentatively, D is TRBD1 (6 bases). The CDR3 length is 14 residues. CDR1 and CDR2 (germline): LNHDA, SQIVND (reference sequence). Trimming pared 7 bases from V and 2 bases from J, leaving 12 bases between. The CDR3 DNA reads TGTGCCAGTACCAACAGACAGGGCAATCAGCCCCAGCATTTT. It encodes CASTNRQGNQPQHF.